This TCR beta chain emerged from a study of shared clonotypes between healthy human individuals. General study points: On the whole, naive subsets had larger estimated richness than memory subsets had.

Notes on this clone: As yet, its antigen is unknown.

Original data processing: Filtering of immunoSEQ junctional sequences could not match full-length read filtering. Generated by immunoSEQ multiplex PCR, the TCRdb table keeps only in-frame clones and is missing some. V and J calls and clone size are those listed in that table; D and trimming were worked out from the DNA. Of some 1,100,000 clones detected, more than 75% appear once; the ten largest clones hold under 0.6%. The CDR3 is made up of 13 amino acids. Germline CDR1 and CDR2: SEHNR and FQNEAQ (reference sequence). V was cut by 5 bases and J by 4 bases, with 11 bases left in between. The clonotype originates from a man aged 18 to 29 in good health. Some clones in this sample may be carry-over from other donors' samples. Sequenced: memory CD4+ T cells from PBMCs. Subset indicated: CD45RA-negative fraction. The chain links TRBV7-9 to TRBJ1-2; D not certain. The CDR3 DNA sequence: TGTGCCAGCAGCCACGACTCACCCTATGGCTACACCTTC. Its protein is CASSHDSPYGYTF.